This TCR beta chain was recorded in a study of somatic mutations in cytotoxic T cells in rheumatoid arthritis. Sequencing used immunoSEQ multiplex PCR; TCRdb keeps in-frame clones, though not all of them. The profile covers about 33,000 clones, with around 80% appearing a single time and roughly 3.2% taken by the ten largest. With V trimmed by 2 bases and J by 8 bases, 5 bases remained unmatched. The CDR3 loop spans 16 amino acids. The germline V gene has CDR1 MGHRA and CDR2 YSYEKL. The V call is TRBV4-1, the J call TRBJ2-1; TRBD2 agrees at 14 bases. Sequenced sample: CD8+ T cells sorted from blood. The TCR was taken from a man in his forties in good health. CDR3 region: CASSQRTSGRYYEQFF. As DNA, the CDR3 is TGCGCCAGCAGCCAAAGGACTAGCGGGAGGTATTATGAGCAGTTCTTC.